Following are 16 T cell receptor beta chains from one sample sequenced in a study of blood T cells in healthy people across ages. Together with a sample-barcoded 5' primer, a J-beta primer mix was included in a second PCR lasting about 7 to 11 cycles. TCRdb reanalysed the 5' RACE reads using MiXCR and keeps one entry per CDR3 protein. The profile shows roughly 1,300,000 distinct CDR3 sequences, 45% to 70% of them singletons. Sequences were obtained from blood. These TCRs come from a man aged 18 to 35 in good health.

This clonotype was seen only once. The chain combines TRBV20-1 with TRBJ2-1, with TRBD1 matching 10 bases. Germline values: CDR1 DFQATT, CDR2 SNEGSKA (reference sequence). The J segment lost 7 bases and the V segment lost 6 bases, leaving 9 bases of the junction unmatched. The CDR3 contains 14 residues. The CDR3 DNA follows: TGCAGTGCCCTCCGGGACAGGGGAGTAAATGAGCAGTTCTTC. Protein product: CSALRDRGVNEQFF.

This clonotype was seen a few times. The chain is built from TRBV27 and TRBJ1-5, with D tentatively TRBD1 (5 bases). Germline values: CDR1 MNHEY, CDR2 SMNVEV (reference sequence). Trimming pared 5 bases from V and 15 bases from J, leaving 26 bases between. This CDR3 contains 15 residues. CDR3 region: CASSSGWGTLGAAHF. Written as DNA, the CDR3 is TGTGCCAGCAGTAGCGGGTGGGGAACTCTAGGGGCCGCGCATTTT.

V is TRBV27 and J is TRBJ2-1; TRBD2 matches at 8 bases. V lost 4 bases, J lost 0 bases, and 5 bases stayed unmatched. The CDR3 sequence is 16 residues long. Germline V CDR1 and CDR2: MNHEY, SMNVEV (reference sequence). CDR3: CASSSGRVSSYNEQFF. The CDR3 nucleotides read TGTGCCAGCAGTTCCGGGAGGGTGAGCTCCTACAATGAGCAGTTCTTC.

With respect to this clonotype: An end of the junction does not agree with germline; a read error may underlie this. The chain recombines TRBV10-3 with TRBJ1-6; D unresolved. CDR1 ENHRY and CDR2 SYGVKD come from the germline V gene. This CDR3 comprises 13 residues. The CDR3 DNA sequence: TGTGCCACCAGTGAGACCTCCATTTCACCCCTCCACTTT. It translates to CATSETSISPLHF.

The chain links TRBV15 to TRBJ1-2; tentatively, D is TRBD1 (6 bases). Germline CDR1 LNHNV, CDR2 YYDKDF (reference sequence). Trimming left V 4 bases short and J 4 bases short, with 13 bases between. This CDR3 spans 14 amino acids. CDR3 sequence: CATSTRTASYGYTF. In nucleotides, the CDR3 is TGTGCCACCAGCACTAGGACAGCTAGCTATGGCTACACCTTC. The complete variable domain, with remaining parts taken from reference TRBV15 and TRBJ1-2, reads DAMVIQNPRYQVTQFGKPVTLSCSQTLNHNVMYWYQQKSSQAPKLLFHYYDKDFNNEADTPDNFQSRRPNTSFCFLDIRSPGLGDTAMYLCATSTRTASYGYTFGSGTRLTVV.

This chain links TRBV29-1 with TRBJ1-5, with D perhaps TRBD1 (6 bases). Per germline, CDR1 SQVTM and CDR2 ANQGSEA. The CDR3 contains 13 residues. The V and J ends lost 4 bases and 6 bases respectively, with 13 bases between them. The CDR3 DNA follows: TGCAGCGTTGGAAACAGGGTAGGTCAGCCCCAGCATTTT. It encodes CSVGNRVGQPQHF.

This chain joins TRBV20-1 and TRBJ2-3; 7 bases line up with TRBD1. With 6 bases clipped from V and 6 bases from J, the junction kept 9 bases outside the gene matches. Germline loops: CDR1 DFQATT, CDR2 SNEGSKA (reference sequence). The CDR3 loop spans 13 amino acids. CDR3 nucleotide sequence: TGCAGTGCCCCGGAGCCAGGGGGTGATACGCAGTATTTT. Residues: CSAPEPGGDTQYF.

The J gene is TRBJ1-2, the V gene TRBV7-2; D is ambiguous. Germline V gene lookup returns CDR1 SGHTA and CDR2 FQGNSA. The CDR3 runs 13 residues. Trimming removed 5 bases from V and 4 bases from J, with 11 bases in between. DNA of the CDR3: TGTGCCAGCAGCGGGCAAGCTACCTATGGCTACACCTTC. Translated: CASSGQATYGYTF.

This clonotype was seen a handful of times. The gene calls are TRBV10-3 and TRBJ2-1; TRBD2 aligns across 12 bases. The CDR3 has 17 residues. V was clipped by 7 bases and J by 0 bases; unmatched bases: 7. Germline assignment: CDR1 ENHRY and CDR2 SYGVKD. The DNA of the CDR3 is TGTGCCATCAAGACTAGCGGGGGCCGCAGCTCCTACAATGAGCAGTTCTTC. Amino acids: CAIKTSGGRSSYNEQFF.

The chain joins TRBV5-1 to TRBJ1-4; no clear D. Germline assignment: CDR1 SGHRS and CDR2 YFSETQ. V lost 1 base and J 8 bases, leaving 12 bases between the germline ends. The CDR3 has 14 amino acids. CDR3 loop: CASSLSALGEKLFF. DNA for the CDR3: TGCGCCAGCAGCTTGTCGGCTTTAGGGGAAAAACTGTTTTTT.

About this clonotype: One end of the junction varies from germline; a read error may be responsible. V and J are TRBV6-1 and TRBJ2-5; 10 bases are a match to TRBD1. Germline CDR1 reads MNHNS; CDR2 reads SASEGT. This CDR3 comprises 14 residues. CDR3 nucleotides: TGTACCAGCATGGACAGGGGGTGGCAAGAGACCCAGTACTTC. It is translated as CTSMDRGWQETQYF.

This clonotype was counted between two and nine times. The rearrangement links TRBV4-1 to TRBJ1-5, with 8 bases identical to TRBD1. The germline V gene encodes CDR1 MGHRA and CDR2 YSYEKL. Unmatched junction bases numbered 4, after V lost 1 base and J lost 5 bases. The CDR3 has 15 residues. CDR3 region: CASSQGQGNHQPQHF. The DNA for the CDR3 is TGCGCCAGCAGCCAAGGACAGGGGAACCATCAGCCCCAGCATTTT.

The rearrangement links TRBV6-2 or TRBV6-3 to TRBJ2-3, with TRBD2 identical over 7 bases. The CDR3 loop spans 16 amino acids. CDR1 and CDR2 from the germline V gene are MNHEY and SVGEGT. Losses at the gene ends were 6 bases for V and 2 bases for J; bases not matched to a gene: 11. CDR3 sequence reads: CASRDALAAYTDTQYF. In DNA form, the CDR3 reads TGTGCCAGCAGGGACGCTCTAGCGGCGTACACAGATACGCAGTATTTT.

There are a few counts of this clonotype. The V call is TRBV15, the J call TRBJ2-1; D call uncertain. With 7 bases removed from V and 0 bases from J, the gap between germline ends came to 10 bases. CDR3 length: 14 amino acids. In germline, CDR1 is LNHNV, CDR2 YYDKDF (reference sequence). This CDR3 reads CATTRQYSYNEQFF. The CDR3 nucleotides read TGTGCCACCACCAGGCAGTACTCCTACAATGAGCAGTTCTTC. Full variable domain (outside the CDR3, taken from reference TRBV15 and TRBJ2-1): DAMVIQNPRYQVTQFGKPVTLSCSQTLNHNVMYWYQQKSSQAPKLLFHYYDKDFNNEADTPDNFQSRRPNTSFCFLDIRSPGLGDTAMYLCATTRQYSYNEQFFGPGTRLTVL.

V gene TRBV14 combines with J gene TRBJ1-2; a possible D gene is TRBD1 (6 bases). The germline V gene encodes CDR1 SGHDN and CDR2 FVKESK. Trimming cost V 0 bases and J 6 bases, with 14 bases left between them. The CDR3 runs to 15 residues. DNA for the CDR3: TGTGCCAGCAGCCAAGACGCGGGCAGGGGAGATGGCTACACCTTC. Residues: CASSQDAGRGDGYTF. The full variable domain, its missing parts supplied by reference TRBV14 and TRBJ1-2, is EAGVTQFPSHSVIEKGQTVTLRCDPISGHDNLYWYRRVMGKEIKFLLHFVKESKQDESGMPNNRFLAERTGGTYSTLKVQPAELEDSGVYFCASSQDAGRGDGYTFGSGTRLTVV.

This clonotype was seen more than once but under ten times. The chain joins TRBV2 to TRBJ2-7, with 10 bases that match TRBD2. After removal of 5 bases from V and 2 bases from J, the junction contained 6 bases not matched to a gene. There are 15 residues in the CDR3. Per germline, CDR1 SNHLY and CDR2 FYNNEI. The CDR3 loop is CASSTRLAGPYEQYF. CDR3 DNA: TGTGCCAGCAGTACCAGACTAGCGGGTCCCTACGAGCAGTACTTC.